Sequencing of this T cell receptor beta chain was carried out in a study of blood T cell repertoires in COVID-19. Study overall: Samples came from the United States, Italy and Spain, spanning acute and convalescent COVID-19. From T cells, B-cell-depleted T cells, or PBMCs came the material, which was cDNA or gDNA.

The trim removed 0 bases at V and 2 bases at J, leaving 7 bases unmatched. This CDR3 is built from 16 residues. Per germline, CDR1 MNHEY and CDR2 SMNVEV (reference sequence). Per the authors' pipeline: Estimated nucleated cell counts came from reference gene primer amplification. Profiled with immunoSEQ multiplex PCR; TCRdb holds only in-frame clones, not every one. That table gives V, J and clone size, and the DNA gave D and trimming. The repertoire consists of about 120,000 clones, with 75% to 90% occurring once and the leading ten covering 25% to 35%. The source is a man between 65 and 85 years old with active or convalescent COVID-19. Sequenced material: peripheral blood. This chain connects TRBV27 to TRBJ2-7; 7 bases are a match to TRBD1. CDR3 region: CASSLSWDSAAYEQYF. The CDR3 DNA reads TGTGCCAGCAGTTTATCATGGGACAGCGCAGCCTACGAGCAGTACTTC.